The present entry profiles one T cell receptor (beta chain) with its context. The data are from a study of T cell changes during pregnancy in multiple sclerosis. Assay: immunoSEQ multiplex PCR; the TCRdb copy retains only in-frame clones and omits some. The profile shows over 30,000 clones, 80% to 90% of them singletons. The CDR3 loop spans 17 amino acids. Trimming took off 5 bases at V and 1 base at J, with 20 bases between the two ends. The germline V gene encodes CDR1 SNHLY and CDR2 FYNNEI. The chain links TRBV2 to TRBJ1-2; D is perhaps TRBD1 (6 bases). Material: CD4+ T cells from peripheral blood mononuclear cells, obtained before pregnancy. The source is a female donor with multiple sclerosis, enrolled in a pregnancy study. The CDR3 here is CASSPSTWTEINYGYTF. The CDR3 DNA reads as TGTGCCAGCAGTCCCTCAACTTGGACAGAGATTAACTATGGCTACACCTTC.